Below are 22 T cell receptor beta chains sequenced from a single sample in a study of T-cell reconstitution after alpha-beta-depleted transplantation in children. As it was prepared, the TCRbeta library received unique molecular identifiers. MiXCR was run by TCRdb on the PCR reads, yielding one entry per CDR3 protein. The sample records around 800,000 distinct CDR3 sequences, roughly 15% being singletons. The source was PBMCs, mostly from graft donor cells, collected 360 days after TCRalphabeta/CD19-depleted stem cell transplant. The source of these receptors is a male patient between 10 and 17 years old who had a stem cell transplant for acute lymphoblastic leukemia, so the T cells may come from the graft donor.

The J gene is TRBJ1-5, the V gene TRBV20-1; D is perhaps TRBD1 (5 bases). Deletions cut 7 bases from V and 1 base from J, with 17 bases between. CDR3 length: 15 amino acids. Germline V gene sequence: CDR1 DFQATT, CDR2 SNEGSKA (reference sequence). CDR3 residues: CSGYRWGTSNQPQHF. The CDR3 bases are TGCAGTGGGTACCGTTGGGGCACCAGCAATCAGCCCCAGCATTTT.

The sample holds a few counts of this clonotype. J is TRBJ1-3 and V is TRBV5-1; 7 positions match TRBD1. Germline V gives CDR1 SGHRS, CDR2 YFSETQ. J gave up 0 bases and V 6 bases, and 9 bases lay outside the gene matches. CDR3 size: 16 residues. CDR3 sequence (DNA): TGCGCCAGCACTAAACAGGGGATTTACTCTGGAAACACCATATATTTT. Translation gives CASTKQGIYSGNTIYF.

V is TRBV11-2 and J is TRBJ2-1, with D possibly called TRBD1 or TRBD2 (6 bases each). The V gene lost 6 bases and the J gene lost 0 bases, with 12 bases spanning the gap. Germline values: CDR1 SGHAT, CDR2 FQNNGV. CDR3 length equals 15 residues. CDR3 bases: TGTGCCAGCAGGCACTGGGGGGCCTCCTACAATGAGCAGTTCTTC. This gives the protein CASRHWGASYNEQFF.

This clonotype showed up just a few times. This rearrangement joins TRBV5-1 to TRBJ2-2, with TRBD1 matching over 9 bases. V dropped 4 bases and J dropped 3; count of bases not matched to a gene: 4. This CDR3 spans 15 amino acids. Per germline, CDR1 SGHRS and CDR2 YFSETQ. The CDR3 coding sequence is TGCGCCAGCAGCCCTTGGACAGGGGACACCGGGGAGCTGTTTTTT. Its protein is CASSPWTGDTGELFF.

J is TRBJ2-7 and V is TRBV4-1; D ambiguous. Deletions cut 1 base from V and 1 base from J, with 14 bases between. Germline-derived CDR1 and CDR2 are MGHRA and YSYEKL. This CDR3 has 16 amino acids. Here the CDR3 reads CASSQGARSSSYEQYF. DNA of the CDR3: TGCGCCAGCAGCCAAGGGGCACGGAGCTCGTCCTACGAGCAGTACTTC.

This clonotype was recorded at least ten times. J is TRBJ1-5 and V is TRBV12-3 or TRBV12-4; D not certain. This CDR3 comprises 15 residues. Deletions cut 3 bases from V and 0 bases from J, with 9 bases between. The CDR3 nucleotides are TGTGCCAGCAGTTTCCCGTTATATAGCAATCAGCCCCAGCATTTT. Its translation is CASSFPLYSNQPQHF.

The table lists this clonotype with a few counts. J is TRBJ2-5 and V is TRBV5-1; D tentatively reads TRBD1 or TRBD2 (5 bases each). With 3 bases removed from V and 1 base from J, the gap between germline ends came to 25 bases. There are 19 residues in the CDR3. Germline CDR1 is SGHRS and CDR2 is YFSETQ. The chain's CDR3 is CASSWTARGLVRVQETQYF. The DNA of the CDR3 is TGCGCCAGCAGCTGGACGGCCCGGGGCCTTGTTAGGGTCCAAGAGACCCAGTACTTC.

This clonotype was recorded many times. The junction differs from germline at one of its ends, possibly a read error. The chain uses TRBV5-1 and TRBJ2-3; D is undetermined. The CDR3 runs 14 residues. Germline CDR1 reads SGHRS; CDR2 reads YFSETQ. This chain's CDR3 is CASSLGRGTDTQYF. The CDR3 DNA is TGTGCCAGCAGCTTAGGCCGGGGCACAGATACGCAGTATTTT.

This clonotype was seen a few times. The chain links TRBV5-1 to TRBJ1-4; D is perhaps TRBD1 (6 bases). The V gene's germline CDR1 is SGHRS and CDR2 YFSETQ. The V and J ends lost 4 bases and 6 bases respectively, with 13 bases between them. The CDR3 has 14 residues. The CDR3 coding sequence is TGCGCCAGCAGCCATAGCAGGGGAGATGAAAAACTGTTTTTT. It yields the protein CASSHSRGDEKLFF.

This clonotype was picked up a small number of times. The chain recombines TRBV4-1 with TRBJ2-1; 16 nucleotides agree with TRBD2. The J segment lost 14 bases and the V segment lost 3 bases, leaving 13 bases of the junction unmatched. Germline V gene sequence: CDR1 MGHRA, CDR2 YSYEKL. The CDR3 spans 17 residues. The CDR3 is CASSHAFPGLAGGPEFF. The CDR3 DNA follows: TGCGCCAGCAGCCACGCATTTCCGGGACTAGCGGGAGGGCCTGAGTTCTTC.

In its sample, this clonotype was seen a few times. The rearrangement links TRBV7-9 to TRBJ2-3, with 12 bases fitting TRBD2. Germline V gives CDR1 SEHNR, CDR2 FQNEAQ (reference sequence). CDR3 length equals 15 residues. The trim removed 9 bases at V and 5 bases at J, leaving 9 bases unmatched. The CDR3 sequence: CASYLAGGPVDTQYF. DNA for the CDR3: TGTGCCAGTTACCTAGCGGGAGGGCCCGTAGATACGCAGTATTTT.

In its sample, this clonotype was seen a few times. The V and J genes are TRBV6-2 or TRBV6-3 and TRBJ2-5; 9 bases line up with TRBD2. There are 18 residues in the CDR3. Germline V gene data show CDR1 as MNHEY and CDR2 as SVGEGT. Losses at the gene ends were 2 bases for V and 0 bases for J; bases not matched to a gene: 10. CDR3 protein: CASSYRGWSGGYQETQYF. DNA of the CDR3: TGTGCCAGCAGTTACAGGGGATGGAGCGGGGGGTACCAAGAGACCCAGTACTTC.

This clonotype was counted only a few times. The J gene is TRBJ2-3, the V gene TRBV20-1, with D uncertain. Germline CDR1 is DFQATT and CDR2 is SNEGSKA (reference sequence). V lost 3 bases, J lost 2 bases, and 9 bases lay in between. This CDR3 comprises 13 residues. Here the CDR3 reads CSASWTYTDTQYF. In nucleotides, the CDR3 is TGCAGTGCTAGTTGGACCTACACAGATACGCAGTATTTT.

The rearrangement links TRBV5-1 to TRBJ2-3; 13 nucleotides agree with TRBD2. V trimming: 4 bases; J trimming: 4 bases; junction bases outside the gene matches: 6. CDR3 length: 16 amino acids. The germline gives CDR1 SGHRS, CDR2 YFSETQ. The CDR3 spells CASSRTSGRRADTQYF. CDR3 coding DNA: TGCGCCAGCAGCCGGACTAGCGGGAGACGGGCAGATACGCAGTATTTT.

The chain combines TRBV11-1 with TRBJ2-1; tentative D call: TRBD2 (8 bases). Trimming cost V 7 bases and J 0 bases, with 22 bases left between them. The CDR3 has 18 residues. Per the germline V gene, CDR1 is SGHAT and CDR2 is FQDESV (reference sequence). The chain's CDR3 is CASILRTSWDSSYNEQFF. The CDR3 DNA reads as TGTGCCAGCATCCTTAGGACTAGCTGGGACAGCTCCTACAATGAGCAGTTCTTC. Full variable domain (outside the CDR3, taken from reference TRBV11-1 and TRBJ2-1): EAEVAQSPRYKITEKSQAVAFWCDPISGHATLYWYRQILGQGPELLVQFQDESVVDDSQLPKDRFSAERLKGVDSTLKIQPAELGDSAMYLCASILRTSWDSSYNEQFFGPGTRLTVL.

This clonotype was detected once. This chain joins TRBV5-1 and TRBJ2-7; the match to TRBD2 covers 13 bases. Germline V gene data show CDR1 as SGHRS and CDR2 as YFSETQ. Unmatched junction bases numbered 13, after V lost 7 bases and J lost 9 bases. The length of the CDR3 is 15 residues. The CDR3 loop is CASGTLTSGRWRQYF. CDR3 bases: TGCGCCAGCGGAACTTTGACTAGCGGGAGGTGGAGGCAGTACTTC.

This chain connects TRBV6-1 to TRBJ2-7; no clear D gene. Trimming took off 5 bases at V and 2 bases at J, with 10 bases between the two ends. Per germline, CDR1 MNHNS and CDR2 SASEGT. The CDR3 has 13 residues. The CDR3, as DNA: TGTGCCAGCAGTCGTAGGCATACCTACGAGCAGTACTTC. Translating it yields CASSRRHTYEQYF.

This clonotype came up many times. The chain joins TRBV7-3 to TRBJ2-1; D call uncertain. The V gene's germline CDR1 is SGHTA and CDR2 FQGTGA. The CDR3 covers 14 residues. V lost 8 bases, J lost 4 bases, and 15 bases lay in between. The CDR3: CASSPTKRYNEQFF. CDR3 in DNA: TGTGCCAGCTCGCCAACGAAGAGGTACAATGAGCAGTTCTTC. The variable domain in full, with the rest retrieved from reference TRBV7-3 and TRBJ2-1, is GAGVSQTPSNKVTEKGKYVELRCDPISGHTALYWYRQSLGQGPEFLIYFQGTGAADDSGLPNDRFFAVRPEGSVSTLKIQRTERGDSAVYLCASSPTKRYNEQFFGPGTRLTVL.

Of note for this clonotype: At one end, the junction sequence differs from germline, possibly due to a read error. The V gene is TRBV5-1, the J gene TRBJ1-1, with 7 bases fitting TRBD1. The CDR3 sequence is 15 residues long. Germline V CDR1 and CDR2: SGHRS, YFSETQ. CDR3 loop: CASSPQQDRFTGAFF. The CDR3, as DNA: TGCGCCAGCAGCCCACAACAGGACAGGTTTACTGGAGCTTTCTTT.

This clonotype was observed a handful of times. The chain has TRBV29-1 and TRBJ2-2; 10 nucleotides match TRBD2. The ends lost 1 base at V and 7 bases at J; junction bases unmatched: 15. The CDR3 runs 18 residues. Germline V lookup: CDR1 SQVTM, CDR2 ANQGSEA. The CDR3 nucleotides read TGCAGCGTTGAAGTGGCCCCTCCCGGGACTAGCGTCGGCGGGGAGCTGTTTTTT. It encodes CSVEVAPPGTSVGGELFF.

The chain couples TRBV21-1 to TRBJ2-1. TRBV21-1 is shown as a pseudogene. This CDR3 is 14 amino acids long. CDR3 in amino acids: CASSEREPYNEQFF. The CDR3 DNA sequence: TGTGCCAGCAGCGAGCGGGAGCCATACAATGAGCAGTTCTTC.

This clonotype was picked up many times. This sequence joins TRBV20-1 and TRBJ1-4, with a tentative D call TRBD1 (5 bases). CDR3 size: 16 residues. Germline values: CDR1 DFQATT, CDR2 SNEGSKA (reference sequence). V was clipped by 0 bases and J by 8 bases, with 19 bases between them. This CDR3 is CSARDLLRGGREKLFF. CDR3 coding DNA: TGCAGTGCTAGAGATCTTTTGAGGGGTGGGAGAGAAAAACTGTTTTTT.